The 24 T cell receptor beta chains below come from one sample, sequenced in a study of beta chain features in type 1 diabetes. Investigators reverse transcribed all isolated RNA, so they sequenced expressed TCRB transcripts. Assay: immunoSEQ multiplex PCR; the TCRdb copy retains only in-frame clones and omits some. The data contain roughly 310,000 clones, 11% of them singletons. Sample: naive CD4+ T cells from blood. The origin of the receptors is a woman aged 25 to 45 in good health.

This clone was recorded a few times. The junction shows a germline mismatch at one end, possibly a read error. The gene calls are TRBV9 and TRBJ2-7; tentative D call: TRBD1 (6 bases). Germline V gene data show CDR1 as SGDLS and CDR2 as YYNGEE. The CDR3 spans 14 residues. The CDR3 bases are TGTGCCAGCAGCGTTGTTGGGGGCTCCCACGAGCAGTACTTC. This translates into CASSVVGGSHEQYF. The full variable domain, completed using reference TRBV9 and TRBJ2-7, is DSGVTQTPKHLITATGQRVTLRCSPRSGDLSVYWYQQSLDQGLQFLIQYYNGEERAKGNILERFSAQQFPDLHSELNLSSLELGDSALYFCASSVVGGSHEQYFGPGTRLTVT.

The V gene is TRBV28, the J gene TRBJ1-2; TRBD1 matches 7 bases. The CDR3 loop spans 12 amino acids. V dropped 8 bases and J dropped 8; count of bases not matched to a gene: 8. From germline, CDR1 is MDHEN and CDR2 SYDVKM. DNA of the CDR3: TGTGCCAGCGGTACGACAGGGCCCGGCTACACCTTC. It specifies CASGTTGPGYTF.

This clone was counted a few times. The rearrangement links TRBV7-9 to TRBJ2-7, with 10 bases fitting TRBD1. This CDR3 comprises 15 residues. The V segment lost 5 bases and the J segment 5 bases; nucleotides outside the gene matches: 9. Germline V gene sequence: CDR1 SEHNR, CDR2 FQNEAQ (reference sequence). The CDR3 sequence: CASSPTGTGVDEQYF. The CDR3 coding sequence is TGTGCCAGCAGCCCCACCGGGACAGGGGTAGACGAGCAGTACTTC.

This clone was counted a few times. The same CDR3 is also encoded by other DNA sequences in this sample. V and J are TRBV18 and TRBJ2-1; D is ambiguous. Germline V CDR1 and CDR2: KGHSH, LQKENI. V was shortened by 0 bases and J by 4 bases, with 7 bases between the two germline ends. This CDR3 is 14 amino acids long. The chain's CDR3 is CASSPPSSYNEQFF. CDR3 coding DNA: TGTGCCAGCTCACCACCATCGTCGTACAATGAGCAGTTCTTC.

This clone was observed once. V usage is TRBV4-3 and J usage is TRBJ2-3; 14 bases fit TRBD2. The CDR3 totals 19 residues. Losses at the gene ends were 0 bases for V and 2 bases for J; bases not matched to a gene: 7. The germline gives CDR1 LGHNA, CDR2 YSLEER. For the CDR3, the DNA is TGCGCCAGCAGCCAAGATCGACTAGCGGGAGGGCCGTACACAGATACGCAGTATTTT. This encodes CASSQDRLAGGPYTDTQYF.

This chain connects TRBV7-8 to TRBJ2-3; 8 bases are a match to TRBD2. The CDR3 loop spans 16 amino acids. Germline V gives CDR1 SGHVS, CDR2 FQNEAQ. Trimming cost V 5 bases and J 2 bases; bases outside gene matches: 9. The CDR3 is CASSPGLDYYTDTQYF. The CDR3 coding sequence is TGTGCCAGCAGCCCGGGACTAGACTACTACACAGATACGCAGTATTTT.

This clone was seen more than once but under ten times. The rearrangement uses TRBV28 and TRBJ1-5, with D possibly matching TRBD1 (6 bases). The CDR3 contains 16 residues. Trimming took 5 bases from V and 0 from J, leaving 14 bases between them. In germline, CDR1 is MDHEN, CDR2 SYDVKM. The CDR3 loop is CASSPAEQGSNQPQHF. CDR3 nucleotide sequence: TGTGCCAGCAGTCCCGCGGAACAGGGTAGCAATCAGCCCCAGCATTTT. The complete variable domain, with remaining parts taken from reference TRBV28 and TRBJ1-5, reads DVKVTQSSRYLVKRTGEKVFLECVQDMDHENMFWYRQDPGLGLRLIYFSYDVKMKEKGDIPEGYSVSREKKERFSLILESASTNQTSMYLCASSPAEQGSNQPQHFGDGTRLSIL.

The DNA of the CDR3 is TGTGCCAGCAGCCCGACTAGCGGGGTCACCTACGAGCAGTACTTC. Its protein is CASSPTSGVTYEQYF. The J gene is TRBJ2-7, the V gene TRBV7-3; 11 bases line up with TRBD2. This CDR3 is built from 15 residues. Germline V gene lookup returns CDR1 SGHTA and CDR2 FQGTGA. Trimming removed 5 bases from V and 2 bases from J; junction bases left unmatched: 5.

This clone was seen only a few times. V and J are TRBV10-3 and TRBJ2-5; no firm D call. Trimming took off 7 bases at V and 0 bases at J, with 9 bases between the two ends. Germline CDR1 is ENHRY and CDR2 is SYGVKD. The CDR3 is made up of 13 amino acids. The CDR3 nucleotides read TGTGCCATCAACGACAAGTACCAAGAGACCCAGTACTTC. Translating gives CAINDKYQETQYF.

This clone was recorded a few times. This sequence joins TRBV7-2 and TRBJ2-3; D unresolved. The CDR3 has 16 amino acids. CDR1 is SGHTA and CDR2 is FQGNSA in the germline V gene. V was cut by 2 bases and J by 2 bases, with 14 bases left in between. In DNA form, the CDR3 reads TGTGCCAGCAGCTTACCCATTGGTCAGGTCACAGATACGCAGTATTTT. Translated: CASSLPIGQVTDTQYF.

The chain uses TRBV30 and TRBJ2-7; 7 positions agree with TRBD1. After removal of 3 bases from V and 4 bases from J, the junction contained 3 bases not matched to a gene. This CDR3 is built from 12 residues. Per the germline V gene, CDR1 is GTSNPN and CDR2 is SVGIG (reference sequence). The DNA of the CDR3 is TGTGCCTGGAGAACAGGGGCGTACGAGCAGTACTTC. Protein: CAWRTGAYEQYF.

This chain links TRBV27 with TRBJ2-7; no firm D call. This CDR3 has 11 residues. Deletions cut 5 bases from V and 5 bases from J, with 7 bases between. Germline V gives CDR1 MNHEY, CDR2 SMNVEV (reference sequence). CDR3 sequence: CASSLGNEQYF. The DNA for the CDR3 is TGTGCCAGCAGTCTAGGAAACGAGCAGTACTTC.

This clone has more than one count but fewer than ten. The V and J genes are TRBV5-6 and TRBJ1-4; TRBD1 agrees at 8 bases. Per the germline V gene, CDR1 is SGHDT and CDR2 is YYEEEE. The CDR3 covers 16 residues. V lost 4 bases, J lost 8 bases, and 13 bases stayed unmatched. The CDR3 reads CASSRLVLDRAEKLFF. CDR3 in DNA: TGTGCCAGCAGCCGACTGGTCCTGGACAGGGCGGAAAAACTGTTTTTT.

The CDR3 region has the DNA TGTGCCAGCAGTCCCCGAGGGCGCAATCAGCCCCAGCATTTT. It yields the protein CASSPRGRNQPQHF. J is TRBJ1-5 and V is TRBV6-5; D gene uncertain. The CDR3 length is 14 residues. Germline V CDR1 and CDR2: MNHEY, SVGAGI. V lost 5 bases and J lost 2, with 10 bases in between.

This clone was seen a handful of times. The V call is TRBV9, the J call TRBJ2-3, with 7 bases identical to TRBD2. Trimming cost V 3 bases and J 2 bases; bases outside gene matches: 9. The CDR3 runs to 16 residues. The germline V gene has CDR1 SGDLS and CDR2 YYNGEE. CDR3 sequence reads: CASSALFSGTTDTQYF. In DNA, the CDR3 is TGTGCCAGCAGCGCGTTATTCAGCGGGACCACAGATACGCAGTATTTT.

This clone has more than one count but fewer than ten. CDR3 bases: TGCGCCAGCAGCTCGGGACAGGGGGCATGGGGCTACACCTTC. Its translation: CASSSGQGAWGYTF. The chain couples TRBV5-1 to TRBJ1-2; the match to TRBD1 covers 12 bases. CDR3 length: 14 residues. Losses at the gene ends were 3 bases for V and 8 bases for J; bases not matched to a gene: 5. Germline CDR1 and CDR2: SGHRS and YFSETQ.

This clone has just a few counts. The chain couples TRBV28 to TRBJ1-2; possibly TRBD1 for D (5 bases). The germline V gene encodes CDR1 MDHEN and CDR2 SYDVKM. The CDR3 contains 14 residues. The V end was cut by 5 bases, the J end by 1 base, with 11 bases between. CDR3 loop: CASSHGGVNYGYTF. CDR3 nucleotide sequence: TGTGCCAGCAGTCACGGGGGGGTTAACTATGGCTACACCTTC.

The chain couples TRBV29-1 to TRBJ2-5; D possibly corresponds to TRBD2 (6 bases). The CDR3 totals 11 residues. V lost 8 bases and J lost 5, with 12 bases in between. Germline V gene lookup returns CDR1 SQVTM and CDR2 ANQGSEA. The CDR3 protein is CSLKRAETQYF. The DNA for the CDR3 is TGCAGCCTCAAGCGGGCGGAGACCCAGTACTTC.

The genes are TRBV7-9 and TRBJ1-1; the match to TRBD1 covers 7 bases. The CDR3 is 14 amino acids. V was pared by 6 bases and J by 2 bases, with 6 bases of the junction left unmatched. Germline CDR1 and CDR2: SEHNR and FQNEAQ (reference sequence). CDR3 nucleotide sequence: TGTGCCAGCAGTCCGGACAGGCCCAACACTGAAGCTTTCTTT. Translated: CASSPDRPNTEAFF.

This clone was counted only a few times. The CDR3 loop reads CASSAAGQSVTGELFF. The DNA of the CDR3 is TGTGCCAGCAGCGCCGCCGGACAGTCAGTCACCGGGGAGCTGTTTTTT. The gene calls are TRBV9 and TRBJ2-2; a weak D match, TRBD1 (6 bases). Germline V lookup: CDR1 SGDLS, CDR2 YYNGEE. The CDR3 totals 16 residues. Trimming took off 3 bases at V and 4 bases at J, with 16 bases between the two ends.

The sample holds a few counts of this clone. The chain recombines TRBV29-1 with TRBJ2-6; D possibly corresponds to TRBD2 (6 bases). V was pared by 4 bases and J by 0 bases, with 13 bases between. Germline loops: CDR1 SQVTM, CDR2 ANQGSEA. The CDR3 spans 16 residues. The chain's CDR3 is CSVVLARSSGANVLTF. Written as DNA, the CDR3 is TGCAGCGTTGTACTAGCACGGAGCTCTGGGGCCAACGTCCTGACTTTC.

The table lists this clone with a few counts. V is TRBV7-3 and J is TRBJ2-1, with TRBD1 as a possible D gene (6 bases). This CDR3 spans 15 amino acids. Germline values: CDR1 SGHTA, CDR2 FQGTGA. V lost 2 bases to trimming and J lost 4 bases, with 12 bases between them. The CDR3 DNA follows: TGTGCCAGCAGCTTAGACTCTCAGGGGTACAATGAGCAGTTCTTC. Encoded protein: CASSLDSQGYNEQFF.

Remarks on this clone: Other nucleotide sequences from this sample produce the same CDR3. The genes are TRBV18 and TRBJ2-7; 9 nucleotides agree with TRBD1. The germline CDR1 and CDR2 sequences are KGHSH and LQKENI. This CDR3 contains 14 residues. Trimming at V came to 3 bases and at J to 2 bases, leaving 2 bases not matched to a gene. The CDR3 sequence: CASSPGTGTYEQYF. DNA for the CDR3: TGTGCCAGCTCACCCGGGACAGGGACCTACGAGCAGTACTTC.

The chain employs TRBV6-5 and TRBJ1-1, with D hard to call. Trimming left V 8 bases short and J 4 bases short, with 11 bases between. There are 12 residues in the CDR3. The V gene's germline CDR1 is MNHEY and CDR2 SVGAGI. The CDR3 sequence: CASGGLVTEAFF. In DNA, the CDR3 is TGTGCCAGCGGTGGGCTTGTCACTGAAGCTTTCTTT.